What follows are 10 T cell receptor beta chains derived from one specimen sequenced in a study of blood T cell repertoires in COVID-19. Repertoires were generated with immunoSEQ multiplex PCR, while TCRdb's copy carries only in-frame clones and drops some. Of approximately 280,000 clones in the sample, roughly 89% were seen once. Sequenced: PBMCs or T cells enriched from blood (not recorded which). These receptors all come from a woman aged 55 to 70 who had recovered from COVID-19.

The DNA of the CDR3 is TGTGCCAGCTCACCGGGACAGTGGTCGAGCAATCAGCCCCAGCATTTT. As protein: CASSPGQWSSNQPQHF. V and J are TRBV18 and TRBJ1-5; 7 bases fit TRBD1. Losses at the gene ends were 3 bases for V and 1 base for J; bases not matched to a gene: 6. The CDR3 is made up of 16 amino acids. Looked up from germline, CDR1 is KGHSH and CDR2 is LQKENI.

The chain uses TRBV28 and TRBJ2-1; 9 bases fit TRBD2. Trimming removed 6 bases from V and 3 bases from J; junction bases left unmatched: 12. Germline values: CDR1 MDHEN, CDR2 SYDVKM. The CDR3 sequence is 17 residues long. This chain's CDR3 is CASRGTSRRAFYNEQFF. Written as DNA, the CDR3 is TGTGCCAGCAGGGGGACTAGCAGGAGGGCTTTCTACAATGAGCAGTTCTTC.

The chain combines TRBV2 with TRBJ1-6, with D perhaps matching TRBD1 (6 bases). Trimming left V 6 bases short and J 10 bases short, with 13 bases between. This CDR3 contains 13 residues. Germline loops: CDR1 SNHLY, CDR2 FYNNEI. CDR3 coding DNA: TGTGCCAGCAGCCCTCAGGGGAGATCACCCCTCCACTTT. This gives the protein CASSPQGRSPLHF.

The gene calls are TRBV28 and TRBJ1-5; D not resolved. V lost 6 bases to trimming and J lost 0 bases, with 3 bases between them. Germline V gene lookup returns CDR1 MDHEN and CDR2 SYDVKM. This CDR3 contains 12 residues. The CDR3 loop is CASRYSNQPQHF. CDR3 DNA: TGTGCCAGCAGATATAGCAATCAGCCCCAGCATTTT.

V gene TRBV28 combines with J gene TRBJ2-7; D gene unclear. Germline CDR1 MDHEN, CDR2 SYDVKM. Trimming shortened V by 5 bases and J by 4 bases, and 12 bases separated the two germline ends. The CDR3 totals 13 residues. CDR3 amino acids: CASSTRQVYEQYF. The CDR3 bases are TGTGCCAGCAGTACCCGACAAGTATACGAGCAGTACTTC.

The gene calls are TRBV7-2 and TRBJ2-3; 7 bases align to TRBD2. There are 15 residues in the CDR3. CDR1 SGHTA and CDR2 FQGNSA come from the germline V gene. V lost 1 base to trimming and J lost 11 bases; unmatched junction nucleotides: 12. The CDR3 loop is CASSLGSSGPFEQYF. CDR3 in DNA: TGTGCCAGCAGCTTAGGGTCTAGCGGACCCTTTGAGCAGTATTTT.

The V call is TRBV27, the J call TRBJ1-1, with D maybe TRBD1 (6 bases). Germline assignment: CDR1 MNHEY and CDR2 SMNVEV (reference sequence). The CDR3 loop spans 14 amino acids. V lost 3 bases to trimming and J lost 4 bases, with 12 bases between them. CDR3 DNA sequence: TGTGCCAGCAGTTTGAGGGGGGGAAGCACTGAAGCTTTCTTT. It codes for CASSLRGGSTEAFF.

The chain combines TRBV18 with TRBJ1-4; D gene unclear. V was pared by 10 bases and J by 8 bases, with 14 bases between. CDR1 is KGHSH and CDR2 is LQKENI in the germline V gene. CDR3 size: 12 residues. The CDR3 nucleotides read TGTGCCACCTCCCCAACTCGGGAAAAACTGTTTTTT. It specifies CATSPTREKLFF.

The chain employs TRBV30 and TRBJ1-5; 10 positions match TRBD1. The CDR3 is 13 amino acids. J was trimmed by 4 bases and V by 5 bases; bases with no gene match: 2. Germline V gene sequence: CDR1 GTSNPN, CDR2 SVGIG (reference sequence). CDR3 DNA: TGTGCCTGGGCGGACAGGGGGAATCAGCCCCAGCATTTT. It codes for CAWADRGNQPQHF.

J is TRBJ2-6 and V is TRBV11-2; D uncertain. The V gene lost 6 bases and the J gene lost 2 bases, with 8 bases spanning the gap. The germline CDR1 and CDR2 sequences are SGHAT and FQNNGV. The CDR3 contains 14 residues. CDR3: CASSYLTGANVLTF. The CDR3 nucleotides read TGTGCCAGCAGTTACCTAACTGGGGCCAACGTCCTGACTTTC.